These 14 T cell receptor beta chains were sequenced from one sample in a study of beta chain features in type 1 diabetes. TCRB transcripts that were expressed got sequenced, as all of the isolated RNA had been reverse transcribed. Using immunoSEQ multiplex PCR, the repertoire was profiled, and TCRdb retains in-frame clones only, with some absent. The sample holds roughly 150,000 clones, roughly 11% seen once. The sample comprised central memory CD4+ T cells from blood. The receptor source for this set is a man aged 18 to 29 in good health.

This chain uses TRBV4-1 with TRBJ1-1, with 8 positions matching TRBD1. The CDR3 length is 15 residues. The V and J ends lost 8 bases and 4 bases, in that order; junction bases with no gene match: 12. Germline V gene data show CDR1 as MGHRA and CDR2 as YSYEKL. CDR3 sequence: CASSPGDRMGTEAFF. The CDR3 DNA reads TGCGCCAGCTCCCCTGGGGACAGGATGGGCACTGAAGCTTTCTTT.

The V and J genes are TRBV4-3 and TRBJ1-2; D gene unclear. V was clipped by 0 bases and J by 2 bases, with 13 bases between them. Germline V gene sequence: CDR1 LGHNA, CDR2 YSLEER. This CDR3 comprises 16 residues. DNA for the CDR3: TGCGCCAGCAGCCAAGATGAGGGTCCCAGAAACTATGGCTACACCTTC. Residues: CASSQDEGPRNYGYTF.

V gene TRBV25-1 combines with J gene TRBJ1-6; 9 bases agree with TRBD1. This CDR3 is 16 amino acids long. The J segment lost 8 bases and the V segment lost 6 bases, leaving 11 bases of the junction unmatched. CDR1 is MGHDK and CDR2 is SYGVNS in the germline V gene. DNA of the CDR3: TGTGCCAGCAGGGGTTCCTCGGGACAGGGTTATTCACCCCTCCACTTT. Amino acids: CASRGSSGQGYSPLHF.

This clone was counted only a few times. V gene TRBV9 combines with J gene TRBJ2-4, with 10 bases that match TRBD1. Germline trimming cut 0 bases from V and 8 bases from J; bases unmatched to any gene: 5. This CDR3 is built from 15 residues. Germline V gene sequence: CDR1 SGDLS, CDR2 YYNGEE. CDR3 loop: CASSVEGDRGDIQYF. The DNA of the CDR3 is TGTGCCAGCAGCGTAGAGGGGGACAGGGGAGACATTCAGTACTTC. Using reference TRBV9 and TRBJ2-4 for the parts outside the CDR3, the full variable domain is DSGVTQTPKHLITATGQRVTLRCSPRSGDLSVYWYQQSLDQGLQFLIQYYNGEERAKGNILERFSAQQFPDLHSELNLSSLELGDSALYFCASSVEGDRGDIQYFGAGTRLSVL.

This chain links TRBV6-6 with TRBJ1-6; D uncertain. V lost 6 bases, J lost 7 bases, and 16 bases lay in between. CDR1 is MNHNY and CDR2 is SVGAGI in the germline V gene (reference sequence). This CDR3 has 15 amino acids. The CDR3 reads CASSLKYMGNSPLHF. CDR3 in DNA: TGTGCCAGCAGCCTCAAGTACATGGGGAATTCACCCCTCCACTTT.

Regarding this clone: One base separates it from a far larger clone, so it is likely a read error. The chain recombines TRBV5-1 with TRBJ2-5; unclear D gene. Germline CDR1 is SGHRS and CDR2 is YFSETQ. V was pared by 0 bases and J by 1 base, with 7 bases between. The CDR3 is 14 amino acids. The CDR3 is CASSLAMGQETQYF. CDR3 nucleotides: TGCGCCAGCAGCTTGGCGATGGGCCAAGAGACCCAGTACTTC.

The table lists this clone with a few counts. The CDR3 nucleotides are TGCGCCAGCACCCTCGGGCCCCGGGACAAAGAGACCCAGTACTTC. Residues: CASTLGPRDKETQYF. The V call is TRBV5-1, the J call TRBJ2-5; perhaps TRBD1 as D (6 bases). V shed 6 bases and J shed 3 bases, with 18 bases lying between them. This CDR3 has 15 amino acids. CDR1 is SGHRS, CDR2 YFSETQ, per germline.

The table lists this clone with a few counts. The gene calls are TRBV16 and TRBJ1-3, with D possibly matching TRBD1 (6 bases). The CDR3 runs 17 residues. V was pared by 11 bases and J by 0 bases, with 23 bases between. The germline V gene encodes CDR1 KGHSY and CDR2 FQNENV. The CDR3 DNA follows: TGTGCCGTCAGCACAGGGACCCTACTACCCTCTGGAAACACCATATATTTT. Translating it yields CAVSTGTLLPSGNTIYF.

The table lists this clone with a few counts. In nucleotides, the CDR3 is TGTGCCAGCAGTTTCTCACCGAATACGAACACCGGGGAGCTGTTTTTT. It encodes CASSFSPNTNTGELFF. The V and J genes are TRBV28 and TRBJ2-2; D gene uncertain. The V gene's germline CDR1 is MDHEN and CDR2 SYDVKM. V dropped 3 bases and J dropped 0 bases, with 11 bases sitting between them. The CDR3 is made up of 16 amino acids.

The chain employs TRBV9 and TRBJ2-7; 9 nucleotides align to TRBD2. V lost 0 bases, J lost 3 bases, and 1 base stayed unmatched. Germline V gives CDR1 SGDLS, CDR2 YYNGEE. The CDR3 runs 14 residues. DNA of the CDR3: TGTGCCAGCAGCGTAGATAGCGGGGGCTACGAGCAGTACTTC. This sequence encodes CASSVDSGGYEQYF.

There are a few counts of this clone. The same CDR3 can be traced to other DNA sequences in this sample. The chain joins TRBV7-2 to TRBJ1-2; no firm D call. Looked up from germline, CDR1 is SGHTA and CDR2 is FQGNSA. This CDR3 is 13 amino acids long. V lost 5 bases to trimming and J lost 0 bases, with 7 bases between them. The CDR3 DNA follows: TGTGCCAGCAGCCCGGATTCTAACTATGGCTACACCTTC. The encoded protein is CASSPDSNYGYTF.

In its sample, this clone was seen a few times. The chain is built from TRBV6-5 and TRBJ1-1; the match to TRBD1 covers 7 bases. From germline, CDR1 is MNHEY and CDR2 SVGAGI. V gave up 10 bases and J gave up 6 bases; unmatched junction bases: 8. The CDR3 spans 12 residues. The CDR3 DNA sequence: TGTGCCACACAGGGGTTAGGTCCTGAAGCTTTCTTT. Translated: CATQGLGPEAFF.

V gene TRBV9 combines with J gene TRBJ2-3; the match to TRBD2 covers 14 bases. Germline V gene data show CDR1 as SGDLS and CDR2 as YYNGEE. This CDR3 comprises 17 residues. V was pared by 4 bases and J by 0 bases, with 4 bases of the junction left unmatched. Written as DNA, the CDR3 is TGTGCCAGCAGCTCTCGGACTAGCGGGGGGAGCACAGATACGCAGTATTTT. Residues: CASSSRTSGGSTDTQYF.

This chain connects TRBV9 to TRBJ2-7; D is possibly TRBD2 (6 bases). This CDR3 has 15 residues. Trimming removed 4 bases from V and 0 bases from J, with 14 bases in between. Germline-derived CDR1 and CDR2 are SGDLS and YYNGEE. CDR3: CASSPDGDFSYEQYF. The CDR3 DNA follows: TGTGCCAGCAGCCCGGACGGGGACTTCTCCTACGAGCAGTACTTC.